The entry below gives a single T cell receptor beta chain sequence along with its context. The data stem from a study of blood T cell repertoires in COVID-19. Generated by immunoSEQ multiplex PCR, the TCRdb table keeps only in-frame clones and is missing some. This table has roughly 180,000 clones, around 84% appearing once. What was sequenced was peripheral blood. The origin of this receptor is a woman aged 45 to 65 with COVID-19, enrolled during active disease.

CDR3: CASSTSGTASYEQYF. CDR3 DNA: TGTGCCAGTAGTACTAGCGGGACAGCTTCCTACGAGCAGTACTTC. The V gene is TRBV19, the J gene TRBJ2-7, with 9 bases aligning to TRBD2. In germline, CDR1 is LNHDA, CDR2 SQIVND (reference sequence). The trim removed 4 bases at V and 1 base at J, leaving 5 bases unmatched. CDR3 length: 15 residues.